The rows below give T cell receptor beta chains drawn from one sample of a study of shared clonotypes between healthy human individuals. Only in-frame clones appear in the TCRdb table, and some are missing; sequencing was by immunoSEQ multiplex PCR. The table lists around 2.5 million clones, 93% of them singletons. Sequenced sample: naive CD4+ T cells from PBMCs. Receptors originate from a man aged 18 to 35 in good health. Some clones in this sample may be carry-over from other donors' samples. The CDR3 runs from the conserved cysteine through the conserved F or W. Fields, in order: clone size, J gene, V gene, D gene, CDR3 DNA, CDR3 protein. The D gene is left open where the match is weak. Clone size is stated in some rows and not others, as once, few, many or a class when expanded.

clone size: -; J gene: TRBJ1-1; V gene: TRBV20-1; D gene: -; CDR3 DNA: TGCAGTGTTTGGGGGACTGAAGCTTTCTTT; CDR3 protein: CSVWGTEAFF
clone size: -; J gene: TRBJ2-1; V gene: TRBV11-3; D gene: TRBD2; CDR3 DNA: TGTGCCAGCAGCCGTGGACCGGGACTAGTCGATAGTGAGCAGTTCTTC; CDR3 protein: CASSRGPGLVDSEQFF
clone size: once; J gene: TRBJ2-2; V gene: TRBV18; D gene: TRBD2; CDR3 DNA: TGTGCCAGCTCAGGGACTAGCGGTACGAACACCGGGGAGCTGTTTTTT; CDR3 protein: CASSGTSGTNTGELFF
clone size: -; J gene: TRBJ2-1; V gene: TRBV10-2; D gene: TRBD2; CDR3 DNA: TGCGCCAGCGGGGACTACTCCTACAATGAGCAGTTCTTC; CDR3 protein: CASGDYSYNEQFF
clone size: -; J gene: TRBJ2-2; V gene: TRBV7-7; D gene: -; CDR3 DNA: TGTGCCAGCAGCCCGGAGGTCGCCAGGGGAAACACCGGGGGGCTGTTTTTT; CDR3 protein: CASSPEVARGNTGGLFF
clone size: -; J gene: TRBJ2-5; V gene: TRBV6-5; D gene: -; CDR3 DNA: TGTGCCAGCAGTTACTCGATGCTCCGGGAGACCCAGTACTTC; CDR3 protein: CASSYSMLRETQYF
clone size: -; J gene: TRBJ1-2; V gene: TRBV5-1; D gene: -; CDR3 DNA: TGCGCCAGCAGCAAAGGACTGGGGGACTATGGCTACACCTTC; CDR3 protein: CASSKGLGDYGYTF
clone size: -; J gene: TRBJ1-5; V gene: TRBV7-2; D gene: -; CDR3 DNA: TGTGCCAGCAGCTTTTCACAGGCTCTAGGGCAGCCCCAGCATTTT; CDR3 protein: CASSFSQALGQPQHF
clone size: once; J gene: TRBJ2-2; V gene: TRBV11-2; D gene: -; CDR3 DNA: TGTGCCACCTTCCCGCCCACCGGGGAGCTGTTTTTT; CDR3 protein: CATFPPTGELFF
clone size: -; J gene: TRBJ1-2; V gene: TRBV7-9; D gene: -; CDR3 DNA: TGTGCCAGCAGCTACCCTTCGCGTTCGGCAGAGTCTGAGCTGACCTTC; CDR3 protein: CASSYPSRSAESELTF
clone size: -; J gene: TRBJ2-4; V gene: TRBV23-1; D gene: -; CDR3 DNA: TGCGCCAGCAGTCCTCCCGGACGACGGGGGATAGCCAAAAACATTCAGTACTTC; CDR3 protein: CASSPPGRRGIAKNIQYF
clone size: -; J gene: TRBJ2-1; V gene: TRBV9; D gene: -; CDR3 DNA: TGTGCCAGCAGCGTAGGAACGGTACGCGGGCCCTACAATGAGCAGTTCTTC; CDR3 protein: CASSVGTVRGPYNEQFF
clone size: -; J gene: TRBJ2-3; V gene: TRBV9; D gene: TRBD2; CDR3 DNA: TGTGCCAGCAGCCAAGCGGGGTTAACTAGCACAGATACGCAGTATTTT; CDR3 protein: CASSQAGLTSTDTQYF
clone size: -; J gene: TRBJ2-5; V gene: TRBV9; D gene: TRBD2; CDR3 DNA: TGTGCCAGCAGCGTAGGTCTAGCGGAAGAGACCCAGTACTTC; CDR3 protein: CASSVGLAEETQYF
clone size: -; J gene: TRBJ1-1; V gene: TRBV5-4; D gene: -; CDR3 DNA: TGTGCCAGCAGCCCTCAGGGGATCTACACTGAAGCTTTCTTT; CDR3 protein: CASSPQGIYTEAFF
clone size: -; J gene: TRBJ2-4; V gene: TRBV9; D gene: TRBD2; CDR3 DNA: TGTGCCAGCAGCCCATCCGGGACTAGCGGGAGTTTGGCCAAAAACATTCAGTACTTC; CDR3 protein: CASSPSGTSGSLAKNIQYF
clone size: -; J gene: TRBJ2-5; V gene: TRBV27; D gene: -; CDR3 DNA: TGTGCCAGCCCCGCGGGACAGTTTCAAGAGACCCAGTACTTC; CDR3 protein: CASPAGQFQETQYF
clone size: -; J gene: TRBJ1-4; V gene: TRBV5-1; D gene: TRBD1; CDR3 DNA: TGCGCCAGCAGCGAAGCCCCGGGACAGCATAATGAAAAACTGTTTTTT; CDR3 protein: CASSEAPGQHNEKLFF
clone size: -; J gene: TRBJ2-1; V gene: TRBV7-3; D gene: TRBD2; CDR3 DNA: TGTGCCAGCAGCTTAGGGACTAGCGGGGGCGGTGAGCAGTTCTTC; CDR3 protein: CASSLGTSGGGEQFF
clone size: -; J gene: TRBJ2-5; V gene: TRBV5-1; D gene: -; CDR3 DNA: TGCGCCAGCAGCTTTAACAGCCAAGAGACCCAGTACTTC; CDR3 protein: CASSFNSQETQYF
clone size: -; J gene: TRBJ2-6; V gene: TRBV11-2; D gene: -; CDR3 DNA: TGTGCCAGCAGCTTATACACAGCACTATCTGGGGCCAACGTCCTGACTTTC; CDR3 protein: CASSLYTALSGANVLTF
clone size: -; J gene: TRBJ1-5; V gene: TRBV28; D gene: -; CDR3 DNA: TGTGCCAGCAGTCTCAGACAGCCCTATAGCAATCAGCCCCAGCATTTT; CDR3 protein: CASSLRQPYSNQPQHF
clone size: -; J gene: TRBJ2-3; V gene: TRBV7-9; D gene: TRBD2; CDR3 DNA: TGTGCCAGCAGCTTAGCGCTAGCGGGGACGACAGATACGCAGTATTTT; CDR3 protein: CASSLALAGTTDTQYF
clone size: -; J gene: TRBJ1-5; V gene: TRBV19; D gene: TRBD1; CDR3 DNA: TGTGCCAGTCAGGGGGCCGCTAGCAATCAGCCCCAGCATTTT; CDR3 protein: CASQGAASNQPQHF
clone size: -; J gene: TRBJ1-1; V gene: TRBV7-9; D gene: -; CDR3 DNA: TGTGCCAGCAGCCCACGCGGTGGCAGTAACACTGAAGCTTTCTTT; CDR3 protein: CASSPRGGSNTEAFF
clone size: -; J gene: TRBJ2-7; V gene: TRBV6-1; D gene: TRBD2; CDR3 DNA: TGTGCCAGCAGAGAAGGTCGGGACTACTACGAGCAGTACTTC; CDR3 protein: CASREGRDYYEQYF
clone size: -; J gene: TRBJ2-7; V gene: TRBV7-2; D gene: TRBD1; CDR3 DNA: TGTGCCAGCAGCTTAGTGGGACAGGGTTACGAGCAGTACTTC; CDR3 protein: CASSLVGQGYEQYF
clone size: -; J gene: TRBJ2-3; V gene: TRBV18; D gene: -; CDR3 DNA: TGTGCCAGCTCACCAACAGGTGCAGATACGCAGTATTTT; CDR3 protein: CASSPTGADTQYF
clone size: once; J gene: TRBJ2-7; V gene: TRBV6-5; D gene: TRBD1; CDR3 DNA: TGTGCCAGCAGTCCCCGGCACAGGGGCTCCTACGAGCAGTACTTC; CDR3 protein: CASSPRHRGSYEQYF
clone size: -; J gene: TRBJ1-3; V gene: TRBV10-3; D gene: -; CDR3 DNA: TGTGCCACGATGTTGGCGGAATCTGGAAACACCATATATTTT; CDR3 protein: CATMLAESGNTIYF
clone size: -; J gene: TRBJ2-5; V gene: TRBV18; D gene: -; CDR3 DNA: TGTGCCAGCTCACCACCGACTAGAGAGACCCAGTACTTC; CDR3 protein: CASSPPTRETQYF
clone size: -; J gene: TRBJ2-3; V gene: TRBV4-2; D gene: -; CDR3 DNA: TGTGCCAGCAGCCAAGCACCTAGAGTTGTCAACACAGATACGCAGTATTTT; CDR3 protein: CASSQAPRVVNTDTQYF